This TCR beta chain is from a study of T cells in Graves' hyperthyroidism and ophthalmopathy. Study-wide points: Clonotypes that were expanded in thyroid above 0.001 mostly appeared in blood too.

In its sample, this clonotype was seen a few times. Its antigen is undetermined. The CDR3 extends over 14 amino acids. V was pared by 4 bases and J by 4 bases, with 14 bases between. Germline V gene data show CDR1 as GTSNPN and CDR2 as SVGIG (reference sequence). What was amplified from RNA transcripts were TCR beta CDR3 regions. An initial round of RT-PCR targeting the TCR CDR3 relied on the HTBI primer set. TCRdb passed the multiplex PCR reads through MiXCR, listing each CDR3 protein once. The sample lists about 600,000 distinct CDR3 sequences; over 12% were seen once. V usage is TRBV30 and J usage is TRBJ2-1; the D is unclear. The receptor was derived from a woman aged 18-29 years with Graves' ophthalmopathy. The specimen sequenced was blood. The CDR3 region is CAWIPSKVYNEQFF. The CDR3 DNA sequence: TGTGCCTGGATCCCGAGTAAAGTGTACAATGAGCAGTTCTTC.